Listed here are 14 T cell receptor beta chains from one sample, sequenced in a study of T cell responses to AZD1222 COVID-19 vaccine. Repertoires were generated with immunoSEQ multiplex PCR, while TCRdb's copy carries only in-frame clones and drops some. The table lists 120,000 to 150,000 clones, about 92% of them singletons. The sample here was peripheral blood, taken 28 days after the second AZD1222 dose. The receptors here all came from an adult who received the AZD1222 COVID-19 vaccine.

The rearrangement links TRBV6-5 to TRBJ1-4; the D gene is possibly TRBD1 (6 bases). The CDR3 is made up of 14 amino acids. Germline V gene sequence: CDR1 MNHEY, CDR2 SVGAGI. The ends were cut back, 4 bases at V and 10 bases at J, with 16 bases in the middle. Here the CDR3 reads CASSSLTGNRKLFF. The CDR3 nucleotides are TGTGCCAGCAGTTCGTTAACAGGGAATCGAAAACTGTTTTTT.

CDR3 DNA sequence: TGTGCTAGTGGTTTGGTACTGACAGGGACAATCTCTGGAAACACCATATATTTT. It specifies CASGLVLTGTISGNTIYF. The chain combines TRBV12-5 with TRBJ1-3; TRBD1 matches at 7 bases. There are 18 residues in the CDR3. Germline assignment: CDR1 LGHNT and CDR2 FRNRAP. V lost 0 bases and J lost 0; bases outside the gene matches: 8.

The chain joins TRBV30 to TRBJ2-1; 11 nucleotides align to TRBD2. J lost 9 bases, V lost 0 bases, and 7 bases had no gene match. This CDR3 contains 15 residues. Germline CDR1 is GTSNPN and CDR2 is SVGIG (reference sequence). The DNA for the CDR3 is TGTGCCTGGAGTGTACCGGGACTAGCGGTAGCTGAGCAGTTCTTC. This encodes CAWSVPGLAVAEQFF.

This chain connects TRBV5-5 to TRBJ1-1; D is possibly TRBD1 (5 bases). This CDR3 spans 16 amino acids. Deletions cut 1 base from V and 5 bases from J, with 18 bases between. In germline, CDR1 is SGHKS, CDR2 YYEKEE (reference sequence). DNA for the CDR3: TGTGCCAGCAGCTTGTTACAGGCCGGGCATAGGACTGAAGCTTTCTTT. Its protein is CASSLLQAGHRTEAFF. Complete variable domain (other parts from reference TRBV5-5 and TRBJ1-1): DAGVTQSPTHLIKTRGQQVTLRCSPISGHKSVSWYQQVLGQGPQFIFQYYEKEERGRGNFPDRFSARQFPNYSSELNVNALLLGDSALYLCASSLLQAGHRTEAFFGQGTRLTVV.

This clone was observed once. The chain combines TRBV12-3 or TRBV12-4 with TRBJ2-3; D unclear. CDR3 length equals 13 residues. V lost 5 bases and J 6 bases, leaving 12 bases between the germline ends. The CDR3 DNA sequence: TGTGCCAGCAGTCCAGTTAACTCGGATACGCAGTATTTT. The encoded protein is CASSPVNSDTQYF.

The J gene is TRBJ2-2, the V gene TRBV28; 7 nucleotides agree with TRBD1. The CDR3 has 16 amino acids. From germline, CDR1 is MDHEN and CDR2 SYDVKM. Germline trimming cut 5 bases from V and 3 bases from J; bases unmatched to any gene: 9. CDR3 sequence reads: CASSIRGRRDTGELFF. The CDR3, as DNA: TGTGCCAGCAGTATAAGGGGGCGCCGAGACACCGGGGAGCTGTTTTTT.

This chain uses TRBV3-1 (or the pseudogene TRBV3-2) with TRBJ1-2; perhaps TRBD1 as D (5 bases). Germline-derived CDR1 and CDR2 are LGHDT and YNNKEL (reference sequence). V was pared by 1 base and J by 4 bases, with 16 bases between. The CDR3 loop spans 16 amino acids. Written as DNA, the CDR3 is TGTGCCAGCAGCCAAGGTCGGAGGGCAGGGATCTATGGCTACACCTTC. Encoded protein: CASSQGRRAGIYGYTF.

On this clone: In this CDR3 the conserved last residue, phenylalanine or tryptophan, is missing, so a read error is likely. Because the CDR3's place on the DNA is in doubt, the DNA is left out and the CDR3 is given as listed by TCRdb. The chain combines TRBV12-3 or TRBV12-4 with TRBJ1-2; TRBD1, as called in the table, went unchecked against the DNA. The length of the CDR3 is 9 amino acids, counting both ends. CDR3 sequence: CASSPGTGL.

V and J are TRBV2 and TRBJ2-5, with 10 bases that match TRBD2. The length of the CDR3 is 17 residues. Trimming at V came to 7 bases and at J to 1 base, leaving 12 bases not matched to a gene. Germline CDR1 SNHLY, CDR2 FYNNEI. The CDR3 loop reads CASNRASGRYPQETQYF. CDR3 bases: TGTGCCAGCAATAGGGCTAGCGGGAGATACCCCCAAGAGACCCAGTACTTC.

V usage is TRBV4-1 and J usage is TRBJ2-1, with 9 nucleotides matching TRBD1. The V segment lost 0 bases and the J segment 2 bases; nucleotides outside the gene matches: 5. Germline-derived CDR1 and CDR2 are MGHRA and YSYEKL. The length of the CDR3 is 17 residues. CDR3 in amino acids: CASSQDRRTGAYNEQFF. CDR3 DNA sequence: TGCGCCAGCAGCCAAGATAGGCGGACAGGGGCCTACAATGAGCAGTTCTTC.

The chain combines TRBV5-4 with TRBJ2-1, with TRBD2 identical over 7 bases. This CDR3 is 18 amino acids long. Germline V gene sequence: CDR1 SGHNT, CDR2 YYREEE (reference sequence). Trimming cost V 0 bases and J 5 bases; bases outside gene matches: 14. CDR3 residues: CASSLGLANWGGDNEQFF. DNA for the CDR3: TGTGCCAGCAGCTTGGGACTAGCAAATTGGGGAGGGGACAATGAGCAGTTCTTC.

V and J are TRBV30 and TRBJ1-1, with a possible D match to TRBD1 (5 bases). Trimming left V 4 bases short and J 10 bases short, with 16 bases between. This CDR3 spans 12 amino acids. The V gene's germline CDR1 is GTSNPN and CDR2 SVGIG (reference sequence). Here the CDR3 DNA reads TGTGCCTGGATTCCTAGGGGCGGCCGAGCTTTCTTT. Encoded protein: CAWIPRGGRAFF.

The chain recombines TRBV28 with TRBJ2-7; 13 nucleotides line up with TRBD2. CDR1 is MDHEN, CDR2 SYDVKM, per germline. J lost 4 bases, V lost 3 bases, and 9 bases had no gene match. CDR3 length: 17 residues. CDR3 sequence reads: CASSLGLAGPRGYEQYF. DNA for the CDR3: TGTGCCAGCAGTTTGGGACTAGCGGGACCGAGGGGTTACGAGCAGTACTTC.

The chain combines TRBV28 with TRBJ2-1, with TRBD2 identical over 10 bases. The CDR3 extends over 15 amino acids. From germline, CDR1 is MDHEN and CDR2 SYDVKM. The ends lost 5 bases at V and 6 bases at J; junction bases unmatched: 7. As DNA, the CDR3 is TGTGCCAGCAGTCTAGCGGGAGAAAACCGCAATGAGCAGTTCTTC. Protein product: CASSLAGENRNEQFF.